Below, one T cell receptor (beta chain) is given with its context. What it recognizes is unknown. Input per TCR library consisted of roughly 3,500 ng of total RNA. Every sample had its cDNA made across eight separate reactions. Reanalyzing the 5' RACE reads, TCRdb keeps one entry per CDR3 protein, without DNA. Its table lists 200,000 to 250,000 distinct CDR3 sequences. The record originates from a study of monozygotic twins with inflammatory bowel disease. The CDR3 has 12 amino acids. The germline V gene has CDR1 SNHLY and CDR2 FYNNEI. General study points: IBD patients showed reduced TCRbeta diversity (inverse Simpson) versus healthy co-twins.

The J gene is TRBJ1-6, the V gene TRBV2. The material sequenced was blood. This TCR was recovered from a human donor with ulcerative colitis or Crohn's disease, or a healthy co-twin of an affected twin (not recorded which). The CDR3 reads CASTLHNSPLHF.